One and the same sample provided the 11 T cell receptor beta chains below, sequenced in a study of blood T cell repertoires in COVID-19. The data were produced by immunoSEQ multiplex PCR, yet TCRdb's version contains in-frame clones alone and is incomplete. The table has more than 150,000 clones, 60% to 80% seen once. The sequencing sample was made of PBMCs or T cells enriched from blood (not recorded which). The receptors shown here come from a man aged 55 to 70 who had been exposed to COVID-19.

CDR3 coding DNA: TGTGCCAGCAGCTCCTGGACTAGCGGGGGTTACAATGAGCAGTTCTTC. It codes for CASSSWTSGGYNEQFF. This chain connects TRBV7-8 to TRBJ2-1; 13 bases are shared with TRBD2. The CDR3 is 16 residues long. Trimming removed 4 bases from V and 4 bases from J; junction bases left unmatched: 4. Germline V lookup: CDR1 SGHVS, CDR2 FQNEAQ.

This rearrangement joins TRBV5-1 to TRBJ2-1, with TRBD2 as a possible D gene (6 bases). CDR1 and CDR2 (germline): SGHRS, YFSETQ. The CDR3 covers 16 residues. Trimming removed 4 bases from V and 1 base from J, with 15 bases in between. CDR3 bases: TGCGCCAGCAGCCTCGCCTTGGCGGGGTCCTACAATGAGCAGTTCTTC. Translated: CASSLALAGSYNEQFF.

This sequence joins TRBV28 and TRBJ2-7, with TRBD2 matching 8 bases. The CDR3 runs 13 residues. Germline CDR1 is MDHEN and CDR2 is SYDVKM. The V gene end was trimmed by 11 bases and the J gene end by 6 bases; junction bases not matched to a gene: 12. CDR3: CASTGGVSGEQYF. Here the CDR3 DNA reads TGTGCCTCCACGGGGGGGGTATCGGGCGAGCAGTACTTC.

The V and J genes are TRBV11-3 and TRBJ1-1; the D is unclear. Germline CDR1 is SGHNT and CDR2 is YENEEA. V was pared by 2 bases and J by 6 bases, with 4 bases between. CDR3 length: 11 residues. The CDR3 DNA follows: TGTGCCAGCAGCTTACGTTCTGAAGCTTTCTTT. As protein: CASSLRSEAFF.

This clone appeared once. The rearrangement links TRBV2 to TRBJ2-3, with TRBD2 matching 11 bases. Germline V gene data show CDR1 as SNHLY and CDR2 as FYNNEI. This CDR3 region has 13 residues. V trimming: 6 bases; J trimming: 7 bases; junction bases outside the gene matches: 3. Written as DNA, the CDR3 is TGTGCCAGCAGACTAGCGGGGGCGAATACGCAGTATTTT. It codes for CASRLAGANTQYF.

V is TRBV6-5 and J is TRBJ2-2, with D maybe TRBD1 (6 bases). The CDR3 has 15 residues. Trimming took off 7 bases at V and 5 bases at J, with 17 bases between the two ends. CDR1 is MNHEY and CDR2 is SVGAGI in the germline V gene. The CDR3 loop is CASKGNRDNTGELFF. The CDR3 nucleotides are TGTGCCAGCAAGGGTAACAGGGATAATACCGGGGAGCTGTTTTTT.

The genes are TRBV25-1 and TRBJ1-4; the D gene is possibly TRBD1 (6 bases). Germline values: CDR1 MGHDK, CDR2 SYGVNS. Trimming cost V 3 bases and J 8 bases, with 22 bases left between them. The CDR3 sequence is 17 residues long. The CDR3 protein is CASSDYEISGVDEKLFF. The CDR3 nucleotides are TGTGCCAGCAGTGACTACGAAATTTCAGGGGTTGACGAAAAACTGTTTTTT.

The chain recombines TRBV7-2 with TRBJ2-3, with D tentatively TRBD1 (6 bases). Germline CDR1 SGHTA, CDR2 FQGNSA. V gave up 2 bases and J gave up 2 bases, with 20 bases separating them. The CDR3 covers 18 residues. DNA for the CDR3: TGTGCCAGCAGCTTACGTCCGAAAGACAGGTTCTTCACAGATACGCAGTATTTT. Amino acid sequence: CASSLRPKDRFFTDTQYF.

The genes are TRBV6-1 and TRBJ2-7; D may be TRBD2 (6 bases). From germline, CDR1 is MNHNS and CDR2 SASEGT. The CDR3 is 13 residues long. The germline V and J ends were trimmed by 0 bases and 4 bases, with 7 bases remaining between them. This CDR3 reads CASSEARGYEQYF. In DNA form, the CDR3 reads TGTGCCAGCAGTGAAGCTCGGGGGTACGAGCAGTACTTC.

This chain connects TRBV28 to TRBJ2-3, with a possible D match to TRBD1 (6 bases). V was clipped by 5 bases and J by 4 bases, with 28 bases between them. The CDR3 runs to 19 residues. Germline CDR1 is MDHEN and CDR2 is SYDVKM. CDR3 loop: CASSGQSIRRAVGSDTQYF. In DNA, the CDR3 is TGTGCCAGCAGTGGACAGTCGATACGGAGAGCGGTCGGATCAGATACGCAGTATTTT.

The CDR3 here is CASSLGLVSLHF. The CDR3 DNA reads TGTGCCAGCAGCTTAGGGCTGGTCAGCCTCCACTTT. The chain has TRBV7-8 and TRBJ1-6; D is undetermined. There are 12 residues in the CDR3. Germline V lookup: CDR1 SGHVS, CDR2 FQNEAQ. Trimming cost V 1 base and J 15 bases, with 10 bases left between them.